This record looks at one T cell receptor (beta chain) sequence and its context. Sequencing was performed with immunoSEQ multiplex PCR; in TCRdb, only in-frame clones are kept and a portion is missing. In the table there are about 81,000 clones, approximately 80% of which are singletons. The V gene lost 4 bases and the J gene lost 3 bases, with 13 bases spanning the gap. The V gene's germline CDR1 is MNHNS and CDR2 SASEGT. The CDR3 sequence is 15 residues long. The data were obtained in a study of technical replicates of blood from a handful of donors. The rearrangement uses TRBV6-1 and TRBJ2-1, with D unresolved. The material sequenced was PBMCs. This sequence originates from a human donor in good health. Some clones in this sample may be carry-over from other donors' samples. For the CDR3, the DNA is TGTGCCAGCAGTGTAACGCGAGAGGTCTACAATGAGCAGTTCTTC. Translated: CASSVTREVYNEQFF.